This T cell receptor (beta chain) was observed in a study of shared clonotypes between healthy human individuals. Study-level information: CD4 naive cells filled three plates per donor, CD4 memory three, CD8 naive two and CD8 memory one. Findings and caveats of the study: With several donors compared, around 5% of naive CD4 clonotypes were shared.

This table comes from immunoSEQ multiplex PCR, and its TCRdb copy is limited to in-frame clones, with some not included. The data contain around 1 million clones, approximately 76% of them singletons. As regards this clone: No antigen is known for it.

The CDR3 runs to 15 residues. This TCR was sampled from a young man in good health. The sequenced material came from memory CD4+ T cells sorted from blood. Subset meaning: CD45RA-negative fraction. V usage is TRBV21-1 and J usage is TRBJ1-2. TRBV21-1 is annotated as a pseudogene. The CDR3 region has the DNA TGTGCCAGCACGAAGGGGTCCGGGACCTCCTATGGCTACACCTTC. Protein product: CASTKGSGTSYGYTF.